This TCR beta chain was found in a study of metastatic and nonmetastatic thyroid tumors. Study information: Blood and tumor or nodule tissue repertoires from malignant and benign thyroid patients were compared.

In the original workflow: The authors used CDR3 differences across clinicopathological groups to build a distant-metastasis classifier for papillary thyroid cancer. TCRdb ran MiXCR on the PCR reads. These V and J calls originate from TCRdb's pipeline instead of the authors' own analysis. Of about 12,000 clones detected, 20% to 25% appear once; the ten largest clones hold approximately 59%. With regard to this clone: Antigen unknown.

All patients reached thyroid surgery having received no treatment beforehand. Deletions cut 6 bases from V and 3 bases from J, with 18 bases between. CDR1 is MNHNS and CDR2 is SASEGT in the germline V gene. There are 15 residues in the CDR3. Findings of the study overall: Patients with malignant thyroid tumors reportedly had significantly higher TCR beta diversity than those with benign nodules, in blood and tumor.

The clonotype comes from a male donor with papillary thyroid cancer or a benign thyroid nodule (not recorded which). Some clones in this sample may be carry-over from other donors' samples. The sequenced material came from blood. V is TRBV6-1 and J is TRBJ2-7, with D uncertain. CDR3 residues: CASSSPKRENYEQYF. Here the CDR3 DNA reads TGTGCCAGCAGCTCACCGAAGCGTGAGAACTACGAGCAGTACTTC.